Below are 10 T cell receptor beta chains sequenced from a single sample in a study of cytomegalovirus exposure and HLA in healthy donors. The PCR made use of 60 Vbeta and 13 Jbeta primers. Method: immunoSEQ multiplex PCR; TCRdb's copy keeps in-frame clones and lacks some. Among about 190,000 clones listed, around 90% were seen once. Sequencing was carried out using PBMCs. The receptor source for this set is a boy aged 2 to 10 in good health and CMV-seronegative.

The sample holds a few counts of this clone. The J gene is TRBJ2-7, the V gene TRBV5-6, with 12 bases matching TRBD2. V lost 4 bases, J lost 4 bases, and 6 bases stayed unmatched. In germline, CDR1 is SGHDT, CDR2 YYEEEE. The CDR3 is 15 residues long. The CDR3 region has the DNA TGTGCCAGCAGCAGCGGACTAGCGGGACCGTACGAGCAGTACTTC. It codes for CASSSGLAGPYEQYF.

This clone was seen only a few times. CDR3 region: CASSLIAVRNQPQHF. For the CDR3, the DNA is TGTGCCAGCAGTTTAATTGCAGTCCGCAATCAGCCCCAGCATTTT. The chain carries TRBV28 and TRBJ1-5; no definite D call. The CDR3 covers 15 residues. The germline V gene has CDR1 MDHEN and CDR2 SYDVKM. V was pared by 2 bases and J by 2 bases, with 10 bases between.

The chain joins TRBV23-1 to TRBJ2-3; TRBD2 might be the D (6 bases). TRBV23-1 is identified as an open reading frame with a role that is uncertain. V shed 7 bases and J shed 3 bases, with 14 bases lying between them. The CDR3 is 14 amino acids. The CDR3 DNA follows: TGCGCCAGCATCCGGGAGAGGGGAACAGATACGCAGTATTTT. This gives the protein CASIRERGTDTQYF.

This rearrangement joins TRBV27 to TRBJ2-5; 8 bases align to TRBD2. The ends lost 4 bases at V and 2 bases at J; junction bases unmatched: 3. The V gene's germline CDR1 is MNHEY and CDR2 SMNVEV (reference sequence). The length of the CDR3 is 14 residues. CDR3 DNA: TGTGCCAGCAGTTCCATAGCGGGGCAAGAGACCCAGTACTTC. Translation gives CASSSIAGQETQYF.

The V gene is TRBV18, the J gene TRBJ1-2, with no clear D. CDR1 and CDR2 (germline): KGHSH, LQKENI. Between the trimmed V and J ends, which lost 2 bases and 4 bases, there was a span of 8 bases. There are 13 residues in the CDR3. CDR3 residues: CASSPGSGYGYTF. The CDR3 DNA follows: TGTGCCAGCTCACCAGGGTCGGGCTATGGCTACACCTTC.

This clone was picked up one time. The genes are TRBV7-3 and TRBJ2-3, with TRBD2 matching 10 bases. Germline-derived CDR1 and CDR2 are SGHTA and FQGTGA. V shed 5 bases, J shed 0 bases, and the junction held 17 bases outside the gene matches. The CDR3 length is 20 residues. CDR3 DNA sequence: TGTGCCAGCAGCGCCCGATCAGCGGGAGGGCCGTGGTATAGCACAGATACGCAGTATTTT. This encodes CASSARSAGGPWYSTDTQYF.

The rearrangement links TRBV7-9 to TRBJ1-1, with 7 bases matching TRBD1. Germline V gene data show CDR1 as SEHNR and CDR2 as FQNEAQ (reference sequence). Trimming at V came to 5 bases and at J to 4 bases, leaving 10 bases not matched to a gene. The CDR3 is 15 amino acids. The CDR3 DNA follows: TGTGCCAGCAGCCCGGACAGGCCGAGGAGCACTGAAGCTTTCTTT. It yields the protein CASSPDRPRSTEAFF.

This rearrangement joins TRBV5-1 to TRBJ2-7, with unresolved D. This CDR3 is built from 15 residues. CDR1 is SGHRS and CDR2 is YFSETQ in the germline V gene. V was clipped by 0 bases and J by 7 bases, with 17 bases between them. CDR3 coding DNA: TGCGCCAGCAGCTTGGAACCATCTGAAGCTGTAGAGCAGTACTTC. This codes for CASSLEPSEAVEQYF.

CDR3 coding DNA: TGTGCCAGCAGCTCAAATGCCCTTAGGAACACTGAAGCTTTCTTT. The encoded protein is CASSSNALRNTEAFF. This sequence joins TRBV11-2 and TRBJ1-1; D unclear. The V end was cut by 4 bases, the J end by 1 base, with 13 bases between. The CDR3 is 15 amino acids. Germline CDR1 reads SGHAT; CDR2 reads FQNNGV. Full variable domain (outside the CDR3, taken from reference TRBV11-2 and TRBJ1-1): EAGVAQSPRYKIIEKRQSVAFWCNPISGHATLYWYQQILGQGPKLLIQFQNNGVVDDSQLPKDRFSAERLKGVDSTLKIQPAKLEDSAVYLCASSSNALRNTEAFFGQGTRLTVV.

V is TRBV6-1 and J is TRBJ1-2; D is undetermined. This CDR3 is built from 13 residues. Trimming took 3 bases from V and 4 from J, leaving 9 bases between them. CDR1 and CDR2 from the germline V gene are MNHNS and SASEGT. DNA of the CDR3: TGTGCCAGCAGTGAGACTGCTGGCTATGGCTACACCTTC. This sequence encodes CASSETAGYGYTF.